This T cell receptor (beta chain) originates from a study of brain T cells in children with intractable seizures. Study conclusions and caveats: Clones missing pre-surgery may reflect undersampling of that blood sample.

Using immunoSEQ multiplex PCR, the repertoire was profiled, and TCRdb retains in-frame clones only, with some absent. The sample carries 110,000 or so clones, 94% recorded once. The CDR3 length is 14 residues. Trimming took 7 bases from V and 4 from J; bases not matched to a gene: 5. Germline CDR1 reads KGHDR; CDR2 reads SFDVKD. Turning to this clone: The antigen remains unidentified.

Pre-surgery treatment included at least one anti-epileptic drug. The V call is TRBV24-1, the J call TRBJ2-1; 8 bases line up with TRBD2. This specimen was peripheral blood, taken at surgery. The sequence was obtained from a boy under three years old with hemimegalencephaly and intractable seizures. CDR3 region: CATSTGGPYNEQFF. CDR3 bases: TGTGCCACCAGCACGGGAGGGCCTTACAATGAGCAGTTCTTC.